This entry concerns a single T cell receptor beta chain. The entry originates in a study of PD-L1 blockade in urothelial cancer. V was trimmed by 6 bases and J by 0 bases, leaving 9 bases between them. Germline values: CDR1 SQVTM, CDR2 ANQGSEA. The CDR3 has 13 residues. Generated by immunoSEQ multiplex PCR, the TCRdb table keeps only in-frame clones and is missing some. The repertoire includes around 130,000 clones, about four fifths of them detected once, and about 2.9% sits in the top ten. Time point noted: pretreatment peripheral blood. Each patient presented with locally advanced or metastatic urothelial carcinoma.

The chain carries TRBV29-1 and TRBJ1-3; D ambiguous. The source was PBMCs, collected around atezolizumab (anti-PD-L1) treatment. The TCR sequence derives from a man between 45 and 60 years old with urothelial cancer. CDR3 amino acids: CSVTTNSGNTIYF. The CDR3 DNA is TGCAGCGTAACTACCAACTCTGGAAACACCATATATTTT.